This T cell receptor beta chain was identified during a study of T cells in Graves' hyperthyroidism and ophthalmopathy. Overall study: At initial diagnosis, before any treatment had begun, peripheral blood was obtained.

The TCR beta CDR3 regions underwent amplification using RNA transcripts as the source. Using the HTBI primer set, a first-round RT-PCR was run on the TCR CDR3. TCRdb reanalysed the multiplex PCR reads using MiXCR and keeps one entry per CDR3 protein. The table lists about 500,000 distinct CDR3 sequences, about 16% of them singletons. This CDR3 is 15 amino acids long. The germline CDR1 and CDR2 sequences are MDHEN and SYDVKM. V was pared by 6 bases and J by 3 bases, with 14 bases between. The chain joins TRBV28 to TRBJ1-4, with a possible D match to TRBD1 (6 bases). The sample taken for sequencing was blood. The sequence came from a woman between 25 and 40 years old with Graves' ophthalmopathy. CDR3 nucleotide sequence: TGTGCCAGCAGCCTAGGGGGGATTGCTAATGAAAAACTGTTTTTT. Its protein is CASSLGGIANEKLFF.